Listed below are T cell receptor beta chains from one sample, sequenced in a study of early T cells in non-severe SARS-CoV-2 infection. TCRdb used MiXCR to reprocess the 5' RACE reads, holding one entry per CDR3 protein. The repertoire includes tens of thousands of distinct CDR3 sequences, roughly 6% of them detected once, and 6.5% to 9% sits in the top ten. The sample consisted of whole blood. These TCRs come from an adult who was a healthcare worker with PCR-confirmed SARS-CoV-2 infection or an uninfected control (not recorded which). The CDR3 runs from the conserved cysteine through the conserved F or W. The D gene is left open where the match is weak. Clone size appears in some rows only: once, few, many, or a class for an expanded clone.

j_gene: TRBJ2-1
v_gene: TRBV20-1
abundance: many
len: 13
d_gene: .
CDR3aa: CSASLTVSNEQFF
CDR3nt: TGCAGTGCTTCCTTGACAGTTTCCAATGAGCAGTTCTTC

j_gene: TRBJ2-4
v_gene: TRBV27
abundance: few
len: 15
d_gene: TRBD1
CDR3aa: CASSPTGDGWDIQYF
CDR3nt: TGTGCCAGCAGTCCCACAGGGGACGGTTGGGACATTCAGTACTTC

j_gene: TRBJ1-4
v_gene: TRBV20-1
abundance: many
len: 15
d_gene: TRBD1
CDR3aa: CSARGQGTTNEKLFF
CDR3nt: TGCAGTGCCAGAGGACAGGGGACAACTAATGAAAAACTGTTTTTT

j_gene: TRBJ2-7
v_gene: TRBV5-1
abundance: many
len: 16
d_gene: .
CDR3aa: CASSGYRDPDREEQYF
CDR3nt: TGCGCCAGCAGCGGCTACCGGGACCCCGATCGGGAGGAGCAGTACTTC

j_gene: TRBJ1-4
v_gene: TRBV28
abundance: many
len: 12
d_gene: TRBD1
CDR3aa: CAHEGGDEKLFF
CDR3nt: TGTGCCCATGAAGGGGGCGATGAAAAACTGTTTTTT

j_gene: TRBJ1-5
v_gene: TRBV24-1
abundance: many
len: 18
d_gene: TRBD1
CDR3aa: CATSDIGLGQGINQPQHF
CDR3nt: TGTGCCACCAGTGACATTGGCCTGGGACAGGGGATAAATCAGCCCCAGCATTTT

j_gene: TRBJ2-5
v_gene: TRBV6-1
abundance: .
len: 15
d_gene: TRBD2
CDR3aa: CASSGIAGLRETQYF
CDR3nt: TGTGCCAGCAGTGGGATAGCGGGGCTTAGGGAGACCCAGTACTTC

j_gene: TRBJ2-2
v_gene: TRBV30
abundance: few
len: 16
d_gene: TRBD1
CDR3aa: CAWSDDRGRLAGELFF
CDR3nt: TGTGCCTGGAGTGACGACAGGGGGCGTTTGGCCGGGGAGCTGTTTTTT

j_gene: TRBJ1-6
v_gene: TRBV29-1
abundance: few
len: 19
d_gene: .
CDR3aa: CSAPLLGAGVSSYNSPLHF
CDR3nt: TGCAGCGCCCCGCTCTTAGGGGCAGGGGTTAGCTCCTATAATTCACCCCTCCACTTT

j_gene: TRBJ1-1
v_gene: TRBV3-1
abundance: few
len: 14
d_gene: .
CDR3aa: CASRRTAFNTEAFF
CDR3nt: TGTGCCAGCAGGAGGACAGCTTTTAACACTGAAGCTTTCTTT

j_gene: TRBJ2-2
v_gene: TRBV6-1
abundance: few
len: 12
d_gene: TRBD1
CDR3aa: CASDRATGELFF
CDR3nt: TGTGCCAGCGACAGGGCCACCGGGGAGCTGTTTTTT

j_gene: TRBJ2-1
v_gene: TRBV2
abundance: many
len: 16
d_gene: TRBD2
CDR3aa: CASSERGGAYYNEQFF
CDR3nt: TGTGCCAGCAGTGAACGGGGGGGAGCCTACTACAATGAGCAGTTCTTC

j_gene: TRBJ1-2
v_gene: TRBV18
abundance: many
len: 14
d_gene: .
CDR3aa: CASSQGGRNYGYTF
CDR3nt: TGTGCCAGCTCACAGGGAGGGCGAAACTATGGCTACACCTTC

j_gene: TRBJ2-7
v_gene: TRBV7-9
abundance: few
len: 16
d_gene: TRBD2
CDR3aa: CASSLIRGLAGHEQYF
CDR3nt: TGTGCCAGCAGCTTAATCAGGGGACTAGCGGGACACGAGCAGTACTTC

j_gene: TRBJ1-2
v_gene: TRBV4-1
abundance: many
len: 14
d_gene: .
CDR3aa: CASSQDRSGAGYTF
CDR3nt: TGCGCCAGCAGCCAAGATCGCTCCGGGGCTGGCTACACCTTC

j_gene: TRBJ1-1
v_gene: TRBV27
abundance: many
len: 16
d_gene: TRBD1
CDR3aa: CASSLKTGIGFTEAFF
CDR3nt: TGTGCCAGCAGTCTAAAGACAGGGATAGGGTTCACTGAAGCTTTCTTT

j_gene: TRBJ1-5
v_gene: TRBV24-1
abundance: many
len: 14
d_gene: .
CDR3aa: CATSDLSGNQPQHF
CDR3nt: TGTGCCACCAGTGATTTGTCAGGGAATCAGCCCCAGCATTTT

j_gene: TRBJ2-1
v_gene: TRBV30
abundance: few
len: 14
d_gene: .
CDR3aa: CAWSKEGRTNEQFF
CDR3nt: TGTGCCTGGAGTAAGGAGGGACGTACCAATGAGCAGTTCTTC

j_gene: TRBJ2-3
v_gene: TRBV20-1
abundance: many
len: 16
d_gene: .
CDR3aa: CSALNRDGQFTDTQYF
CDR3nt: TGCAGTGCTTTAAACCGGGACGGGCAATTCACAGATACGCAGTATTTT

j_gene: TRBJ1-2
v_gene: TRBV6-2/TRBV6-3
abundance: few
len: 14
d_gene: .
CDR3aa: CASSSQAGNYGYTF
CDR3nt: TGTGCCAGCAGTTCACAGGCCGGGAACTATGGCTACACCTTC

j_gene: TRBJ2-1
v_gene: TRBV9
abundance: few
len: 16
d_gene: TRBD2
CDR3aa: CASSVSGRAGYNEQFF
CDR3nt: TGTGCCAGCAGCGTTAGCGGGAGGGCAGGCTACAATGAGCAGTTCTTC

j_gene: TRBJ2-2
v_gene: TRBV29-1
abundance: few
len: 13
d_gene: TRBD2
CDR3aa: CSVRAGGTGELFF
CDR3nt: TGCAGCGTTAGAGCGGGAGGCACCGGGGAGCTGTTTTTT

j_gene: TRBJ2-1
v_gene: TRBV6-2/TRBV6-3
abundance: few
len: 15
d_gene: .
CDR3aa: CASSYRDNSYNEQFF
CDR3nt: TGTGCCAGCAGCTACCGGGACAACTCCTACAATGAGCAGTTCTTC

j_gene: TRBJ2-3
v_gene: TRBV5-1
abundance: few
len: 14
d_gene: .
CDR3aa: CASSFQESTDTQYF
CDR3nt: TGCGCCAGCAGCTTCCAGGAAAGCACAGATACGCAGTATTTT

j_gene: TRBJ1-6
v_gene: TRBV4-2
abundance: .
len: 11
d_gene: .
CDR3aa: CASSQDNGLHF
CDR3nt: TGTGCCAGCAGCCAAGATAACGGACTCCACTTT

j_gene: TRBJ2-1
v_gene: TRBV6-2/TRBV6-3
abundance: .
len: 13
d_gene: .
CDR3aa: CASSYSSQNEQFF
CDR3nt: TGTGCCAGCAGTTACTCGAGTCAGAATGAGCAGTTCTTC

j_gene: TRBJ2-3
v_gene: TRBV20-1
abundance: many
len: 17
d_gene: TRBD2
CDR3aa: CSARDYLAGVRTDTQYF
CDR3nt: TGCAGTGCTAGAGATTATCTTGCGGGAGTACGCACAGATACGCAGTATTTT

j_gene: TRBJ1-1
v_gene: TRBV25-1
abundance: .
len: 15
d_gene: .
CDR3aa: CASSEYVQQNTEAFF
CDR3nt: TGTGCCAGCAGTGAATACGTACAGCAGAACACTGAAGCTTTCTTT